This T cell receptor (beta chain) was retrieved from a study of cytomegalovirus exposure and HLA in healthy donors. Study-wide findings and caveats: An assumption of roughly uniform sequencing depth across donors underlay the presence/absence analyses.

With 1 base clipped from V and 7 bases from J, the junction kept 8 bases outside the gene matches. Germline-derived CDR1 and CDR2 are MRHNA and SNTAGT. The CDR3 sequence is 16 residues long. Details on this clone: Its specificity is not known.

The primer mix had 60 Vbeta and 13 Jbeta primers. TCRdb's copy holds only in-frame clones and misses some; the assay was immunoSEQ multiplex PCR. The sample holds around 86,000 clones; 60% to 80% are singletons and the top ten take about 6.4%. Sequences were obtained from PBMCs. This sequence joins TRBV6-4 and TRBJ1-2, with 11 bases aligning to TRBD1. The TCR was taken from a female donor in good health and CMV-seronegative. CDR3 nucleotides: TGTGCCAGCAGTGACTTCTCCGGGACAGGGGGATTTGGCTACACCTTC. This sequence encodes CASSDFSGTGGFGYTF.